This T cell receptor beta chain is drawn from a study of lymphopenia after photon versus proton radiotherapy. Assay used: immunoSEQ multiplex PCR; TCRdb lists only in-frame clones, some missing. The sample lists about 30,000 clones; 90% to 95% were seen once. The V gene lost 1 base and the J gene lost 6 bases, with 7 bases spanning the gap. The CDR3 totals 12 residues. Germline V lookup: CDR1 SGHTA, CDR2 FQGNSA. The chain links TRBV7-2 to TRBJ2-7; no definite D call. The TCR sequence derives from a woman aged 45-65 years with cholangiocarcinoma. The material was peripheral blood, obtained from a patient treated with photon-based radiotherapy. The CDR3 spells CASSLGAREQYF. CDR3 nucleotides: TGTGCCAGCAGCTTAGGAGCTCGCGAGCAGTACTTC.